The clone carrying this TCR beta chain appeared many times. Its antigen is not known. The sample originates from a study of CD8 T cells in ankylosing spondylitis. Study-wide findings and caveats: With a CD8+ phenotype, disease-linked clones were relatively rare in peripheral blood. Both synovial fluid and blood in reactive arthritis had previously been reported to carry some motif variants. Ankylosing spondylitis blood appeared to carry a characteristic TCR beta motif of roughly eight highly homologous variants. Reports say disease-linked clones showed up significantly more in matched ankylosing spondylitis synovial fluid.

Germline-derived CDR1 and CDR2 are SQVTM and ANQGSEA. This CDR3 spans 13 amino acids. V was shortened by 0 bases and J by 8 bases, with 11 bases between the two germline ends. TCRdb re-called the 5' RACE reads with MiXCR, one entry per CDR3 protein. The sample lists some 200,000 distinct CDR3 sequences, 6% to 8% occurring once. The receptor's source is a male donor with ankylosing spondylitis. Sequenced: blood, either unsorted or a sorted T cell fraction (not recorded which). This chain joins TRBV29-1 and TRBJ2-1; no clear D gene. Here the CDR3 reads CSVEDTSIYEQFF. Here the CDR3 DNA reads TGCAGCGTTGAAGATACCAGTATCTATGAGCAGTTCTTC.